One and the same sample provided the 14 T cell receptor beta chains below, sequenced in a study of cytomegalovirus exposure and HLA in healthy donors. 13 Jbeta primers and 60 Vbeta primers were used for the PCR. Repertoires were generated with immunoSEQ multiplex PCR, while TCRdb's copy carries only in-frame clones and drops some. The sample contains roughly 78,000 clones, around 64% of which appear only once. The sample was PBMCs. Source of these receptors: a man in his forties in good health and CMV-seropositive.

The gene calls are TRBV14 and TRBJ2-7, with a tentative D call TRBD2 (5 bases). V was pared by 4 bases and J by 5 bases, with 15 bases between. The CDR3 length is 14 residues. CDR1 is SGHDN, CDR2 FVKESK, per germline. The CDR3 is CASSLTGITHEQYF. The CDR3 region has the DNA TGTGCCAGCAGCCTAACCGGGATAACCCACGAGCAGTACTTC. The full variable domain, completed using reference TRBV14 and TRBJ2-7, is EAGVTQFPSHSVIEKGQTVTLRCDPISGHDNLYWYRRVMGKEIKFLLHFVKESKQDESGMPNNRFLAERTGGTYSTLKVQPAELEDSGVYFCASSLTGITHEQYFGPGTRLTVT.

The genes are TRBV7-9 and TRBJ2-7; D is uncertain. This CDR3 is built from 12 residues. Trimming took 1 base from V and 6 from J, leaving 7 bases between them. Germline CDR1 SEHNR, CDR2 FQNEAQ (reference sequence). This chain's CDR3 is CASSLGAAEQYF. The CDR3 nucleotides read TGTGCCAGCAGCTTAGGGGCTGCCGAGCAGTACTTC.

V is TRBV2 and J is TRBJ2-4; TRBD2 matches at 9 bases. This CDR3 is built from 15 residues. CDR1 and CDR2 (germline): SNHLY, FYNNEI. After removal of 1 base from V and 6 bases from J, the junction contained 4 bases not matched to a gene. CDR3 region: CASSEDRRGGNIQYF. CDR3 sequence (DNA): TGTGCCAGCAGTGAAGATCGGCGGGGGGGAAACATTCAGTACTTC.

This clone was detected a few times. The chain joins TRBV4-1 to TRBJ1-4; D uncertain. CDR3 length: 15 amino acids. The germline CDR1 and CDR2 sequences are MGHRA and YSYEKL. V was cut by 0 bases and J by 8 bases, with 13 bases left in between. The CDR3 reads CASSQDVGYPEKLFF. The CDR3 DNA sequence: TGCGCCAGCAGCCAAGATGTCGGGTATCCCGAAAAACTGTTTTTT.

This clone showed up just a few times. Germline and junction disagree at one end, which may indicate a read error. The V and J genes are TRBV4-2 and TRBJ1-3, with 8 bases fitting TRBD1. This CDR3 spans 15 amino acids. Per germline, CDR1 LGHNA and CDR2 YNFKEQ. CDR3 sequence: CASSEEDRAGNTIYF. The CDR3 bases are TGTGCCAGCAGCGAAGAGGACAGGGCTGGAAACACCATATATTTT.

The rearrangement joins TRBV9 to TRBJ2-3; D uncertain. CDR3 size: 12 residues. Trimming took off 2 bases at V and 4 bases at J, with 5 bases between the two ends. Germline lookup yields CDR1 SGDLS and CDR2 YYNGEE. The CDR3 DNA reads TGTGCCAGCAGCGTTGCAGCAGATACGCAGTATTTT. Protein: CASSVAADTQYF.

The chain is built from TRBV30 and TRBJ1-4; 9 bases map to TRBD1. V was clipped by 4 bases and J by 2 bases; unmatched bases: 8. The length of the CDR3 is 16 residues. Per the germline V gene, CDR1 is GTSNPN and CDR2 is SVGIG (reference sequence). CDR3 coding DNA: TGTGCCTGGACCCGAGACAGGGGGGGGACTAATGAAAAACTGTTTTTT. Translated, it gives CAWTRDRGGTNEKLFF.

This chain uses TRBV6-5 with TRBJ1-2; TRBD1 matches 9 bases. This CDR3 is 15 amino acids long. Per germline, CDR1 MNHEY and CDR2 SVGAGI. The ends lost 6 bases at V and 5 bases at J; junction bases unmatched: 10. CDR3 in DNA: TGTGCCAGCAGCATACAGGGGGCAAACCCTTATGGCTACACCTTC. Amino acids: CASSIQGANPYGYTF.

This clone has a handful of counts. This chain connects TRBV7-9 to TRBJ1-6; D not resolved. Germline CDR1 is SEHNR and CDR2 is FQNEAQ (reference sequence). The CDR3 is 13 residues long. V was pared by 5 bases and J by 8 bases, with 10 bases between. The CDR3 is CASSKTLDSPLHF. In DNA form, the CDR3 reads TGTGCCAGCAGCAAGACTCTCGATTCACCCCTCCACTTT.

The V gene is TRBV7-2, the J gene TRBJ2-5; maybe TRBD1 (6 bases). The CDR3 sequence is 15 residues long. The V and J ends lost 3 bases and 6 bases respectively, with 17 bases between them. Germline CDR1 and CDR2: SGHTA and FQGNSA. The CDR3 nucleotides are TGTGCCAGCAGCTTTCAGGGTGTGGGGGCGAAGACCCAGTACTTC. Translating it yields CASSFQGVGAKTQYF.

V is TRBV7-8 and J is TRBJ2-7, with 10 bases that match TRBD1. Looked up from germline, CDR1 is SGHVS and CDR2 is FQNEAQ. J was trimmed by 3 bases and V by 1 base; bases with no gene match: 6. The CDR3 loop spans 16 amino acids. The CDR3: CASSLEARDRGYEQYF. The CDR3 nucleotides are TGTGCCAGCAGCTTAGAAGCCCGGGACAGGGGCTACGAGCAGTACTTC. Supplemented by reference TRBV7-8 and TRBJ2-7, the full variable domain reads GAGVSQSPRYKVAKRGQDVALRCDPISGHVSLFWYQQALGQGPEFLTYFQNEAQLDKSGLPSDRFFAERPEGSVSTLKIQRTQQEDSAVYLCASSLEARDRGYEQYFGPGTRLTVT.

The chain is built from TRBV28 and TRBJ2-1; 12 bases line up with TRBD2. Germline CDR1 is MDHEN and CDR2 is SYDVKM. The CDR3 has 15 residues. V dropped 5 bases and J dropped 9; count of bases not matched to a gene: 8. CDR3: CASSPRTSGAGEQFF. DNA for the CDR3: TGTGCCAGCAGTCCCCGGACTAGCGGGGCCGGTGAGCAGTTCTTC.

The chain recombines TRBV7-3 with TRBJ2-5, with 12 bases aligning to TRBD1. Germline CDR1 reads SGHTA; CDR2 reads FQGTGA. The CDR3 is made up of 14 amino acids. Trimming cost V 5 bases and J 11 bases; bases outside gene matches: 9. DNA for the CDR3: TGTGCCAGCAGCGAAGGGACAGGGGGCCTCAAGCAGTACTTC. Protein: CASSEGTGGLKQYF.

The V gene is TRBV27, the J gene TRBJ1-1; D uncertain. This CDR3 spans 15 amino acids. From germline, CDR1 is MNHEY and CDR2 SMNVEV (reference sequence). V lost 1 base and J 0 bases, leaving 9 bases between the germline ends. DNA for the CDR3: TGTGCCAGCAGTTTATTGGCGGTCATGAACACTGAAGCTTTCTTT. It yields the protein CASSLLAVMNTEAFF.